Below are 17 T cell receptor beta chains sequenced from a single sample in a study of blood T cell repertoires in COVID-19. TCRdb's table, derived via immunoSEQ multiplex PCR, lists solely in-frame clones and lacks some. The profile covers over 150,000 clones, with 88% appearing a single time and roughly 2% taken by the ten largest. The sample taken for sequencing was peripheral blood. The receptor set was obtained from a middle-aged man who had recovered from COVID-19.

The V and J genes are TRBV5-8 and TRBJ2-1; TRBD2 matches at 15 bases. The CDR3 is 18 amino acids. V was pared by 1 base and J by 3 bases, with 5 bases of the junction left unmatched. CDR1 SGHTS and CDR2 YDEGEE come from the germline V gene. The CDR3 DNA is TGTGCCAGCAGCTTGATGGGACTAGCGGGGGGCAGCTACAATGAGCAGTTCTTC. Translated, it gives CASSLMGLAGGSYNEQFF.

The chain recombines TRBV14 with TRBJ1-1; TRBD1 might be the D (5 bases). The V end lost 2 bases, the J end lost 1 base, and 5 bases lay between the germline ends. Germline CDR1 reads SGHDN; CDR2 reads FVKESK. The CDR3 sequence is 13 residues long. In DNA form, the CDR3 reads TGTGCCAGCAGCCAACAGGGGAACACTGAAGCTTTCTTT. It specifies CASSQQGNTEAFF.

The chain links TRBV3-1 (or the pseudogene TRBV3-2) to TRBJ2-1; 8 positions match TRBD1. With V trimmed by 1 base and J by 4 bases, 3 bases remained unmatched. CDR3 length: 15 amino acids. Germline CDR1 and CDR2: LGHDT and YNNKEL (reference sequence). Here the CDR3 reads CASSQGTGRYNEQFF. CDR3 DNA sequence: TGTGCCAGCAGCCAAGGGACAGGGCGGTACAATGAGCAGTTCTTC.

The chain carries TRBV7-9 and TRBJ2-5, with D unclear. The V end was cut by 3 bases, the J end by 5 bases, with 10 bases between. The CDR3 is 13 amino acids. Germline V lookup: CDR1 SEHNR, CDR2 FQNEAQ (reference sequence). As DNA, the CDR3 is TGTGCCAGCAGCTTGGAGCGTTCCGAGACCCAGTACTTC. Protein sequence: CASSLERSETQYF. The variable domain in full, with the rest retrieved from reference TRBV7-9 and TRBJ2-5, is DTGVSQNPRHKITKRGQNVTFRCDPISEHNRLYWYRQTLGQGPEFLTYFQNEAQLEKSRLLSDRFSAERPKGSFSTLEIQRTEQGDSAMYLCASSLERSETQYFGPGTRLLVL.

The chain has TRBV3-1 (or the pseudogene TRBV3-2) and TRBJ1-1; perhaps TRBD1 as D (6 bases). Germline CDR1 is LGHDT and CDR2 is YNNKEL (reference sequence). This CDR3 contains 13 residues. Trimming cost V 0 bases and J 9 bases, with 11 bases left between them. Here the CDR3 reads CASSQEGTGKAFF. In nucleotides, the CDR3 is TGTGCCAGCAGCCAAGAGGGCACAGGGAAAGCTTTCTTT.

This chain uses TRBV2 with TRBJ1-5; D might be TRBD1 (5 bases). The length of the CDR3 is 14 residues. Trimming cost V 7 bases and J 4 bases, with 14 bases left between them. The germline V gene has CDR1 SNHLY and CDR2 FYNNEI. The chain's CDR3 is CASTQRRGNQPQHF. The CDR3 DNA is TGTGCCAGCACCCAACGGAGGGGAAATCAGCCCCAGCATTTT. The full variable domain, rest sourced from reference TRBV2 and TRBJ1-5, is EPEVTQTPSHQVTQMGQEVILRCVPISNHLYFYWYRQILGQKVEFLVSFYNNEISEKSEIFDDQFSVERPDGSNFTLKIRSTKLEDSAMYFCASTQRRGNQPQHFGDGTRLSIL.

This rearrangement joins TRBV5-5 to TRBJ1-1; TRBD1 is a possible D gene (5 bases). Germline-derived CDR1 and CDR2 are SGHKS and YYEKEE (reference sequence). The CDR3 runs to 14 residues. V dropped 4 bases and J dropped 1 base, with 11 bases sitting between them. For the CDR3, the DNA is TGTGCCAGCAGCCGACTTCAGGGGAACACTGAAGCTTTCTTT. Translating gives CASSRLQGNTEAFF.

This clone was found many times. The genes are TRBV27 and TRBJ2-7, with TRBD1 identical over 10 bases. Per the germline V gene, CDR1 is MNHEY and CDR2 is SMNVEV (reference sequence). Losses at the gene ends were 5 bases for V and 5 bases for J; bases not matched to a gene: 6. The CDR3 spans 14 residues. DNA for the CDR3: TGTGCCAGCAGTGACAGGGGGCCTTTTGACGAGCAGTACTTC. Translating gives CASSDRGPFDEQYF.

The gene calls are TRBV20-1 and TRBJ1-6, with TRBD1 identical over 9 bases. Per germline, CDR1 DFQATT and CDR2 SNEGSKA (reference sequence). There are 16 residues in the CDR3. V shed 3 bases and J 9 bases; nucleotides not matched to a gene: 12. The CDR3 bases are TGCAGTGCTAGTCCCGTGCCGGGACAGGGCGGTTCACCCCTCCACTTT. This translates into CSASPVPGQGGSPLHF.

The V and J genes are TRBV7-9 and TRBJ2-1; TRBD2 might be the D (6 bases). Trimming cost V 1 base and J 9 bases, with 7 bases left between them. This CDR3 comprises 12 residues. CDR1 is SEHNR, CDR2 FQNEAQ, per germline (reference sequence). The CDR3: CASSLVGGEQFF. The CDR3 DNA reads as TGTGCCAGCAGCTTAGTGGGAGGTGAGCAGTTCTTC.

V usage is TRBV19 and J usage is TRBJ1-1; possibly TRBD1 for D (5 bases). Deletions cut 5 bases from V and 0 bases from J, with 10 bases between. Germline CDR1 is LNHDA and CDR2 is SQIVND (reference sequence). CDR3 size: 14 residues. CDR3 in DNA: TGTGCCAGTAGTCCACAGGCCCTGAACACTGAAGCTTTCTTT. Its protein product is CASSPQALNTEAFF.

This rearrangement joins TRBV7-2 to TRBJ2-7; the match to TRBD1 covers 8 bases. Germline CDR1 SGHTA, CDR2 FQGNSA. The V gene end was trimmed by 8 bases and the J gene end by 0 bases; junction bases not matched to a gene: 6. The CDR3 has 14 amino acids. The CDR3 DNA reads as TGTGCCAGCCAAAACAGGGGGAACTCCTACGAGCAGTACTTC. It specifies CASQNRGNSYEQYF.

In its sample, this clone was seen once. The chain employs TRBV30 and TRBJ2-3; D is uncertain. Germline CDR1 reads GTSNPN; CDR2 reads SVGIG (reference sequence). This CDR3 has 14 residues. V shed 0 bases and J shed 0 bases, with 7 bases lying between them. CDR3 loop: CAWSVRVSTDTQYF. The DNA for the CDR3 is TGTGCCTGGAGTGTACGAGTTAGCACAGATACGCAGTATTTT.

The chain recombines TRBV12-3 or TRBV12-4 with TRBJ1-1; the D gene is possibly TRBD1 (5 bases). The CDR3 extends over 12 amino acids. Between the trimmed V and J ends, which lost 7 bases and 4 bases, there was a span of 10 bases. CDR3 loop: CASTVGGTEAFF. The CDR3, as DNA: TGTGCCAGCACCGTCGGGGGCACTGAAGCTTTCTTT.

V and J are TRBV28 and TRBJ1-2; 8 bases are shared with TRBD1. The V gene's germline CDR1 is MDHEN and CDR2 SYDVKM. The CDR3 extends over 15 amino acids. Trimming cost V 6 bases and J 0 bases; bases outside gene matches: 6. The CDR3 protein is CASRSTGVANYGYTF. The CDR3 nucleotides read TGTGCCAGCAGGTCGACAGGGGTAGCTAACTATGGCTACACCTTC.

The rearrangement joins TRBV27 to TRBJ1-2; TRBD1 matches 8 bases. This CDR3 is built from 12 residues. Germline-derived CDR1 and CDR2 are MNHEY and SMNVEV (reference sequence). J lost 6 bases, V lost 6 bases, and 3 bases had no gene match. CDR3 nucleotide sequence: TGTGCCAGCAGCAGACAGGGGAATGGCTACACCTTC. This translates into CASSRQGNGYTF.

The genes are TRBV7-6 and TRBJ2-5; no clear D. Germline lookup yields CDR1 SGHVS and CDR2 FNYEAQ. The CDR3 consists of 11 residues. V lost 5 bases to trimming and J lost 4 bases, with 5 bases between them. For the CDR3, the DNA is TGTGCCAGCAGCAACGGAGAGACCCAGTACTTC. Translation: CASSNGETQYF.